One and the same sample provided the 20 T cell receptor beta chains below, sequenced in a study of regulatory T cells in long-lasting Graves disease (dated by TCRdb to about 2021). Taken with the paper, the label for time point translates to: newly diagnosed GD, antithyroid drugs for less than 3 months. RNA was extracted from PBMCs in TRIzol for both TCR sequencing and RNA sequencing. To prepare the library, multiplex PCR was applied. Reads for this sample came from an Illumina HiSeq 4000. To build TCR beta libraries, CDR3 regions were amplified by Arm-PCR using iRepertoire HTBI primers. Using fastp at Q25 and MiXCR, TCRdb reprocessed the public reads and kept productive beta chains. Under each unique CDR3 protein, matching rows form one entry showing the most common genes and DNA. This sample lists 450,000 to 500,000 distinct CDR3 sequences; 15% to 20% were detected once. The top ten constitute 12% of the sample.

These same data were also listed under a study on T cells in Graves' hyperthyroidism and ophthalmopathy.

The material sequenced was peripheral blood mononuclear cells (PBMCs), taken at new diagnosis, from a patient treated with antithyroid drugs. These receptors all come from a man in his forties or fifties with Graves disease. Donor details come from another sample of the same person, matched by shared clones.

This clonotype was recorded at least ten times. J is TRBJ2-6 and V is TRBV30; the D is unclear. The CDR3 has 15 residues. Trimming took 4 bases from V and 0 from J, leaving 10 bases between them. The V gene's germline CDR1 is GTSNPN and CDR2 SVGIG (reference sequence). The CDR3: CAWIYSSSGANVLTF. The CDR3 DNA is TGTGCCTGGATTTATTCCAGCTCTGGGGCCAACGTCCTGACTTTC.

The table lists this clonotype with a few counts. This chain links TRBV29-1 with TRBJ2-5; TRBD1 aligns across 12 bases. Judging by the DNA end, TRBJ2-1 fits better; the J call may be wrong. Looked up from germline, CDR1 is SQVTM and CDR2 is ANQGSEA. This CDR3 is built from 15 residues. The DNA of the CDR3 is TGCAGCGAAAAAACCGGGACAGGGGGCCGCAATGAGCAGTTCTTC. Protein sequence: CSEKTGTGGRNEQFF.

In its sample, this clonotype was seen many times. The chain uses TRBV5-1 and TRBJ2-2; D ambiguous. The CDR3 contains 15 residues. Deletions cut 4 bases from V and 4 bases from J, with 14 bases between. Germline CDR1 and CDR2: SGHRS and YFSETQ. In nucleotides, the CDR3 is TGCGCCAGCAGCCAGGCCGATGGCAGCACCGGGGAGCTGTTTTTT. Amino acids: CASSQADGSTGELFF. Full variable domain (outside the CDR3, taken from reference TRBV5-1 and TRBJ2-2): KAGVTQTPRYLIKTRGQQVTLSCSPISGHRSVSWYQQTPGQGLQFLFEYFSETQRNKGNFPGRFSGRQFSNSRSEMNVSTLELGDSALYLCASSQADGSTGELFFGEGSRLTVL.

With regard to this clonotype: Possible read error: a much larger clone is one base away. The rearrangement links TRBV3-1 to TRBJ2-1, with D possibly matching TRBD2 (5 bases). CDR1 and CDR2 (germline): LGHDT, YNNKEL (reference sequence). V lost 1 base to trimming and J lost 13 bases, with 20 bases between them. This CDR3 is 15 amino acids long. The CDR3 protein is CASSQGNSGAETQFF. The CDR3, as DNA: TGTGCCAGCAGCCAAGGTAACAGTGGAGCGGAGACCCAGTTCTTC.

This clonotype was picked up a small number of times. The chain has TRBV5-1 and TRBJ2-7; no definite D call. V was clipped by 2 bases and J by 2 bases, with 17 bases between them. CDR3 length equals 16 residues. Germline CDR1 SGHRS, CDR2 YFSETQ. In DNA, the CDR3 is TGCGCCAGCAGCTTAAGAGGCCGTCGATCCGCCTACGAGCAGTACTTC. Protein sequence: CASSLRGRRSAYEQYF.

Many counts were recorded for this clonotype. V gene TRBV10-3 combines with J gene TRBJ2-3; weak D call: TRBD1 (6 bases). In germline, CDR1 is ENHRY, CDR2 SYGVKD. V dropped 6 bases and J dropped 2 bases, with 18 bases sitting between them. This CDR3 region has 16 residues. In nucleotides, the CDR3 is TGTGCCATCAGCGGATTGACAGGTCCAATCACAGATACGCAGTATTTT. It codes for CAISGLTGPITDTQYF.

The chain carries TRBV18 and TRBJ2-4, with D possibly being TRBD1 or TRBD2 (5 bases each). Germline V gives CDR1 KGHSH, CDR2 LQKENI. Trimming stripped 2 bases from V and 0 bases from J, with 11 bases between. CDR3 length equals 16 residues. CDR3 nucleotides: TGTGCCAGCTCACCAGTCAGGGCGGGAGCCAAAAACATTCAGTACTTC. It codes for CASSPVRAGAKNIQYF.

Ten or more counts support this clonotype. The genes are TRBV11-2 and TRBJ2-3, with D unresolved. From germline, CDR1 is SGHAT and CDR2 FQNNGV. This CDR3 contains 15 residues. Trimming cost V 3 bases and J 0 bases, with 10 bases left between them. The CDR3 region has the DNA TGTGCCAGCAGCTTTACTACGGACAGCACAGATACGCAGTATTTT. Residues: CASSFTTDSTDTQYF.

This clonotype was recorded at least ten times. J is TRBJ2-7 and V is TRBV10-1; 8 bases map to TRBD1. In germline, CDR1 is WNHNN, CDR2 SYGVQD (reference sequence). The CDR3 length is 14 residues. V gave up 8 bases and J gave up 5 bases; unmatched junction bases: 11. The CDR3 loop reads CASGEGDRCDEQYF. The CDR3, as DNA: TGCGCCAGCGGGGAAGGGGACAGGTGCGACGAGCAGTACTTC.

This clonotype appeared a few times. The V call is TRBV6-2 or TRBV6-3, the J call TRBJ2-7, with D unclear. CDR1 and CDR2 from the germline V gene are MNHEY and SVGEGT. The V end was cut by 0 bases, the J end by 3 bases, with 6 bases between. The CDR3 runs 13 residues. This CDR3 reads CASSYSWHYEQYF. The CDR3 bases are TGTGCCAGCAGTTACTCGTGGCACTACGAGCAGTACTTC.

This clonotype was seen at least ten times. The rearrangement uses TRBV3-1 and TRBJ2-3; no clear D. This CDR3 has 13 residues. V was cut by 4 bases and J by 4 bases, with 9 bases left in between. CDR1 is LGHDT and CDR2 is YNNKEL in the germline V gene (reference sequence). CDR3 DNA sequence: TGTGCCAGCAGCCTGATAGCTGCAGATACGCAGTATTTT. This encodes CASSLIAADTQYF.

This clonotype was seen at least ten times. The chain has TRBV6-1 and TRBJ2-1; a weak D match, TRBD1 (8 bases). CDR3 length: 15 amino acids. Germline values: CDR1 MNHNS, CDR2 SASEGT. V was shortened by 5 bases and J by 6 bases, with 17 bases between the two germline ends. In DNA, the CDR3 is TGTGCCAGCAGTAAAAACAGGGGGGGTATCAATGAGCAGTTCTTC. It is translated as CASSKNRGGINEQFF.

The chain couples TRBV20-1 to TRBJ2-3; D ambiguous. The CDR3 loop spans 11 amino acids. Trimming took 6 bases from V and 0 from J, leaving 4 bases between them. Germline-derived CDR1 and CDR2 are DFQATT and SNEGSKA (reference sequence). CDR3 in amino acids: CSAESTDTQYF. The CDR3 DNA follows: TGCAGTGCGGAAAGCACAGATACGCAGTATTTT.

Many counts were recorded for this clonotype. The chain joins TRBV6-1 to TRBJ2-7; either TRBD1 or TRBD2 may fit D (5 bases each). The CDR3 covers 18 residues. Per the germline V gene, CDR1 is MNHNS and CDR2 is SASEGT. The germline V and J ends were trimmed by 5 bases and 0 bases, with 23 bases remaining between them. This CDR3 reads CASSPEKSGTGSSYEQYF. The CDR3 DNA reads as TGTGCCAGCAGTCCAGAAAAGTCCGGGACGGGAAGCTCCTACGAGCAGTACTTC.

The sample holds a few counts of this clonotype. The CDR3 sequence is CASSQAGQGSPDTQYF. The CDR3 bases are TGTGCCAGCAGCCAAGCGGGACAGGGGTCCCCAGATACGCAGTATTTT. The gene calls are TRBV3-1 and TRBJ2-3, with 10 positions matching TRBD1. Germline CDR1 LGHDT, CDR2 YNNKEL (reference sequence). Trimming cost V 1 base and J 4 bases; bases outside gene matches: 5. CDR3 length: 16 residues.

This clonotype was detected many times. The rearrangement links TRBV15 to TRBJ2-1; 12 bases fit TRBD2. The CDR3 consists of 16 residues. Germline V gene lookup returns CDR1 LNHNV and CDR2 YYDKDF (reference sequence). With 4 bases clipped from V and 7 bases from J, the junction kept 8 bases outside the gene matches. CDR3 DNA: TGTGCCACCAGCATCGAGACTAGCGGGAGACTTAATGAGCAGTTCTTC. Its translation: CATSIETSGRLNEQFF.

This clonotype appeared a few times. The chain carries TRBV28 and TRBJ1-5; D is unresolved. The ends were cut back, 8 bases at V and 3 bases at J, with 11 bases in the middle. In germline, CDR1 is MDHEN, CDR2 SYDVKM. The CDR3 loop spans 13 amino acids. CDR3 DNA: TGTGCCAGCGCTCCGGGTATCAATCAGCCCCAGCATTTT. This codes for CASAPGINQPQHF. The variable domain in full, completed from reference TRBV28 and TRBJ1-5, reads DVKVTQSSRYLVKRTGEKVFLECVQDMDHENMFWYRQDPGLGLRLIYFSYDVKMKEKGDIPEGYSVSREKKERFSLILESASTNQTSMYLCASAPGINQPQHFGDGTRLSIL.

J is TRBJ2-4 and V is TRBV19, with 8 bases matching TRBD2. This CDR3 spans 15 amino acids. Germline V lookup: CDR1 LNHDA, CDR2 SQIVND (reference sequence). Losses at the gene ends were 5 bases for V and 1 base for J; bases not matched to a gene: 4. The CDR3 DNA sequence: TGTGCCAGTAGTCGGGGGGGATTGGCCAAAAACATTCAGTACTTC. It yields the protein CASSRGGLAKNIQYF.

This clonotype was seen a handful of times. This chain connects TRBV28 to TRBJ1-5, with a tentative D call TRBD1 (6 bases). The CDR3 length is 17 residues. V lost 2 bases and J lost 0, with 14 bases in between. Germline V gene lookup returns CDR1 MDHEN and CDR2 SYDVKM. The DNA of the CDR3 is TGTGCCAGCAGTTTACCTGGGGGGGCTGATAGCAATCAGCCCCAGCATTTT. Protein sequence: CASSLPGGADSNQPQHF.

The genes are TRBV5-1 and TRBJ2-1; the D gene is possibly TRBD2 (6 bases). The V and J ends lost 0 bases and 9 bases respectively, with 16 bases between them. The germline CDR1 and CDR2 sequences are SGHRS and YFSETQ. The CDR3 length is 15 residues. The CDR3 here is CASSLAERADSEQFF. The DNA of the CDR3 is TGCGCCAGCAGCTTGGCCGAGCGGGCCGACAGTGAGCAGTTCTTC. The entire variable domain, with the rest obtained from reference TRBV5-1 and TRBJ2-1, is as follows: KAGVTQTPRYLIKTRGQQVTLSCSPISGHRSVSWYQQTPGQGLQFLFEYFSETQRNKGNFPGRFSGRQFSNSRSEMNVSTLELGDSALYLCASSLAERADSEQFFGPGTRLTVL.